The TCR beta chain under discussion was sequenced for a study of monozygotic twins with inflammatory bowel disease. Study observations and caveats: Especially with disease activity, IBD patients had fewer clonotypes in common with others than healthy twins did. For repertoire similarity, concordant twins did not differ from discordant twins, possibly because power was limited.

After re-calling the 5' RACE reads, TCRdb lists one entry per CDR3 protein, DNA absent. The specimen's table records about 300,000 distinct CDR3 sequences. To note about this clonotype: Its cognate antigen is unknown.

Looked up from germline, CDR1 is SGHRS and CDR2 is YFSETQ. CDR3 size: 15 residues. The clonotype was recovered from a human donor with ulcerative colitis or Crohn's disease, or a healthy co-twin of an affected twin (not recorded which). Sequenced input: blood. This chain connects TRBV5-1 to TRBJ2-1; no DNA is available, so the TRBD1 call from TCRdb remains unchecked. The CDR3 here is CASSLLAGGNDEQFF.